A selection of T cell receptor beta chains follows, all from one sample in a study of T cell responses to AZD1222 COVID-19 vaccine. Profiled with immunoSEQ multiplex PCR; TCRdb holds only in-frame clones, not every one. The sample lists about 120,000 clones; about 87% were seen once. The source material was peripheral blood, sampled 28 days after the second AZD1222 dose. Receptors were obtained from an adult who received the AZD1222 COVID-19 vaccine. The CDR3 runs from the conserved cysteine through the conserved F or W. The order of the fields is V gene, D gene, clone size, J gene, CDR3 DNA, CDR3 protein. D genes are given only for firm matches. Size values are once, few and many counts, or a class for expanded clones, and some rows have none.

>TRBV12-3/TRBV12-4|-|-|TRBJ2-3
TGTGCCAGCAGTTTATCAGCAGATACGCAGTATTTT
CASSLSADTQYF
>TRBV7-8|-|-|TRBJ1-1
TGTGCCAGCACCCCAAGTTCTTGGAACACTGAAGCTTTCTTT
CASTPSSWNTEAFF
>TRBV12-3/TRBV12-4|-|-|TRBJ2-2
TGTGCCAGCAGTTGGGTTTCGGGCGGGGAGCTGTTTTTT
CASSWVSGGELFF
>TRBV19|TRBD1|-|TRBJ2-7
TGTGCCAGTAGTATTGGGGGACAGACGATCTACGAGCAGTACTTC
CASSIGGQTIYEQYF
>TRBV3-1/TRBV3-2|-|once|TRBJ1-2
TGTGCCAGCAGCCAAGACGCAGGGTCCAATGGCTACACCTTC
CASSQDAGSNGYTF
>TRBV6-5|TRBD1|-|TRBJ2-1
TGTGCCAGCGCCTCGGCAGGGACAGGTTTCAATGAGCAGTTCTTC
CASASAGTGFNEQFF
>TRBV4-3|TRBD2|once|TRBJ2-1
TGCGCCAGCAGCCCCAAGGTGGGACTAGCGGGGGGGCCTTACAATGAGCAGTTCTTC
CASSPKVGLAGGPYNEQFF
>TRBV28|-|-|TRBJ1-3
TGTGCCAGCAGTTTGCTGACGGACTCTGGAAACACCATATATTTT
CASSLLTDSGNTIYF
>TRBV6-2/TRBV6-3|-|-|TRBJ1-2
TGTGCCAGCAGTGACAGGATCGACTATGGCTACACCTTC
CASSDRIDYGYTF
>TRBV9|-|-|TRBJ2-5
TGTGCCAGCAGCGCGGGGACACCCCATGCCCAGTACTTC
CASSAGTPHAQYF
>TRBV6-5|-|-|TRBJ2-7
TGTGCCAGCAGTTACACGGGCGGGTACGAGCAGTACTTC
CASSYTGGYEQYF
>TRBV28|TRBD1|-|TRBJ1-3
TGTGCCAGCACCGGGACAGGCTACAACACCATATATTTT
CASTGTGYNTIYF
>TRBV18|-|-|TRBJ1-3
TGTGCCAGCTCAGGTGCACAGCCTTACTCTGGAAACACCATATATTTT
CASSGAQPYSGNTIYF
>TRBV6-5|TRBD1|-|TRBJ1-2
TGTGCCAGTACCTGGGACAGCTATGGCTACACCTTC
CASTWDSYGYTF
>TRBV24-1|-|-|TRBJ1-1
TGTGCCACCAGTGAAGGAACAGGGACTGAAGCTTTCTTT
CATSEGTGTEAFF
>TRBV6-2/TRBV6-3|-|-|TRBJ1-2
TGTGCCAGCAGTTACTGGCAGCCTTCTCGCTATGGCTACACCTTC
CASSYWQPSRYGYTF
>TRBV7-2|-|-|TRBJ1-1
TGTGCCAGCAGCCTATTGGGGGACACTGAAGCTTTCTTT
CASSLLGDTEAFF
>TRBV4-1|TRBD2|-|TRBJ2-7
TGCGCCAGCAGCCAAGCCCCCGGAGGTAGCGGGGGGGCTAGTTACTTC
CASSQAPGGSGGASYF
>TRBV7-2|TRBD2|once|TRBJ2-3
TGTGCCAGCATCACTGGCTCACGGGGGGGCGGTACGCAGTATTTT
CASITGSRGGGTQYF
>TRBV11-1|-|-|TRBJ2-5
TGTGCCAGCAGCATTAGCCCACAGGACGGGGAGACCCAGTACTTC
CASSISPQDGETQYF
>TRBV2|TRBD1|-|TRBJ1-1
TGTGCCAGCAGTTATACAGGGGGGATGGCTTTCTTT
CASSYTGGMAFF
>TRBV6-5|-|-|TRBJ1-1
TGTGCCAGCAGTTCTCCCGGGGCTGAAGCTTTCTTT
CASSSPGAEAFF
>TRBV18|-|-|TRBJ1-1
TGTGCCAGCTCACTCCCGAACACTGAAGCTTTCTTT
CASSLPNTEAFF
>TRBV11-2|-|-|TRBJ2-3
TGTGCCAGCAGCCGAGGACAGGCGGGGGATACGCAGTATTTT
CASSRGQAGDTQYF
>TRBV6-5|TRBD1|few|TRBJ1-5
TGTGCCAGCAGGATGACAGGGATTAGCAATCAGCCCCAGCATTTT
CASRMTGISNQPQHF
>TRBV7-9|-|-|TRBJ1-1
TGTGCCAGCAGCTTAGGGACACTAAACCGGGCTTTCTTT
CASSLGTLNRAFF
>TRBV6-5|TRBD1|-|TRBJ2-7
TGTGCCAGCAGTTACTCGTACAGGGGTGGTGCCGAGCAGTACTTC
CASSYSYRGGAEQYF
>TRBV7-3|TRBD1|once|TRBJ2-7
TGTGCCAGCAGCTTAGTGGCAGGGGGCAGCGAGCAGTACTTC
CASSLVAGGSEQYF
>TRBV11-2|-|-|TRBJ2-1
TGTGCCAGCAGCCTTCAATACAATGAGCAGTTCTTC
CASSLQYNEQFF
>TRBV19|TRBD2|once|TRBJ2-3
TGTGCCAGTAGTGCTGGACTAGCGGGAAACACAGATACGCAGTATTTT
CASSAGLAGNTDTQYF
>TRBV4-2|-|-|TRBJ2-1
TGTGCCAGCAGCCAAGATCTTAGGCAGGCCGCCTACAATGAGCAGTTCTTC
CASSQDLRQAAYNEQFF
>TRBV6-1|TRBD1|-|TRBJ1-1
TGTGCCAGCAGAGGGACAGTGAACACTGAAGCTTTCTTT
CASRGTVNTEAFF
>TRBV29-1|TRBD1|-|TRBJ1-1
TGCAGCGTTGAGGCCGACAGGGCGAACACTGAAGCTTTCTTT
CSVEADRANTEAFF
>TRBV10-1|-|few|TRBJ1-6
TGCGCCAGCAGTGATCGGGAGCGCTCACCCCTCCACTTT
CASSDRERSPLHF
>TRBV11-2|TRBD1|-|TRBJ2-2
TGTGCCAGCAGCTTACGGCTGGGACAGGGCACCGGGGAGCTGTTTTTT
CASSLRLGQGTGELFF
>TRBV10-3|-|-|TRBJ1-2
TGTGCCATCAGTGAATCCAGGGTGGATGGCTACACCTTC
CAISESRVDGYTF
>TRBV12-5|-|-|TRBJ1-2
TGTGCTAGTGGTTTGGTAACCGATGCCGGGGGCCCGAAGAGATATGGCTACACCTTC
CASGLVTDAGGPKRYGYTF
>TRBV18|-|-|TRBJ1-1
TGTGCCAGCTCCGGAGCAGGGGTATCTGAAGCTTTCTTT
CASSGAGVSEAFF
>TRBV5-1|TRBD1|-|TRBJ1-4
TGCGCCAGCAGCCTGAACAGGGGGAGAACTAATGAAAAACTGTTTTTT
CASSLNRGRTNEKLFF
>TRBV7-9|TRBD1|-|TRBJ2-3
TGTGCCAGCAGCACGCCAACAGGGGGCAGCCCCTACACAGATACGCAGTATTTT
CASSTPTGGSPYTDTQYF
>TRBV19|TRBD1|few|TRBJ1-4
TGTGCCAGCCGGGACAGGGTCAATGAAAAACTGTTTTTT
CASRDRVNEKLFF
>TRBV28|TRBD1|-|TRBJ1-2
TGTGCCAGCAGTTTAGCAGGGGGCGACTCTAACTATGGCTACACCTTC
CASSLAGGDSNYGYTF
>TRBV12-3/TRBV12-4|TRBD1|-|TRBJ1-2
TGTGCCAGCAGTTTCGGGACAGGTGGCTACACCTTC
CASSFGTGGYTF
>TRBV6-5|-|-|TRBJ2-1
TGTGCCAGCAGTTTCGGCGGGGGCCCTGAGCAGTTCTTC
CASSFGGGPEQFF
>TRBV9|TRBD2|-|TRBJ2-1
TGTGCCAGCAGCGTAGGGACTAGCGTCTACAATGAGCAGTTCTTC
CASSVGTSVYNEQFF
>TRBV7-9|-|-|TRBJ2-7
TGTGCCAGCAGCTTGCTGGACAGCTACGAGCAGTACTTC
CASSLLDSYEQYF
>TRBV6-2/TRBV6-3|-|-|TRBJ2-3
TGTGCCAGCAGTTATGAGGGGTTGAGCGCAGATACGCAGTATTTT
CASSYEGLSADTQYF
>TRBV6-4|TRBD1|-|TRBJ2-3
TGTGCCAGCAGAGATGACAGGGGGACAGATACGCAGTATTTT
CASRDDRGTDTQYF
>TRBV5-4|-|once|TRBJ1-6
TGTGCCAGCAGCTTGGCATTTGGGGGAAATTCACCCCTCCACTTT
CASSLAFGGNSPLHF
>TRBV5-6|-|once|TRBJ1-2
TGTGCCAGCAGAACAGGGTCGCGGTATGGCTACACCTTC
CASRTGSRYGYTF
>TRBV7-9|-|-|TRBJ2-3
TGTGCCAGCAGCTTAGACGCGGCAGATACGCAGTATTTT
CASSLDAADTQYF
>TRBV6-5|-|-|TRBJ1-6
TGTGCCAGCAGTTTGACTAATTCACCCCTCCACTTT
CASSLTNSPLHF
>TRBV19|-|-|TRBJ1-1
TGTGCCAGTAGTTTTTCCCGGAACACTGAAGCTTTCTTT
CASSFSRNTEAFF
>TRBV3-1/TRBV3-2|-|-|TRBJ2-7
TGTGCCAGCAGCCACGTAGGACGGGAGCAGTACTTC
CASSHVGREQYF
>TRBV18|-|-|TRBJ2-7
TGTGCCAGCTCACCCCAAAGCCCCGGGACGGACGCCTACGAGCAGTACTTC
CASSPQSPGTDAYEQYF